This T cell receptor (beta chain) was found in a study of cytotoxic CD8 clonotypes in ibrutinib-treated CLL. Across the study: Outcomes included some 24 partial and 2 complete responses; after median around 65 months, 14 stayed remitted and around 12 progressed. A median 12 months of treatment, range 6 to 36, preceded the collection of response samples. Broader study findings: The clonality went up when patients responded to ibrutinib and dropped back toward baseline at progression.

Details on this clone: Its antigen is currently unknown.

Cryopreserved PBMCs provided around 2 micrograms of genomic DNA for the TCR beta libraries. The ends lost 0 bases at V and 4 bases at J; junction bases unmatched: 5. The length of the CDR3 is 15 residues. Germline CDR1 reads MNHEY; CDR2 reads SVGAGI. Sequenced by immunoSEQ multiplex PCR; TCRdb stores in-frame clones only, minus some. The top ten hold around 4.9% of the sample, which has around 140,000 clones, approximately 80% seen once. The chain uses TRBV6-5 and TRBJ1-2, with 7 bases fitting TRBD1. This clonotype originated in a human donor with chronic lymphocytic leukemia. The sample in question was PBMCs, obtained after 24 months of ibrutinib treatment. In nucleotides, the CDR3 is TGTGCCAGCAGTTACTCGACAGGGTTCCTCTATGGCTACACCTTC. This translates into CASSYSTGFLYGYTF.